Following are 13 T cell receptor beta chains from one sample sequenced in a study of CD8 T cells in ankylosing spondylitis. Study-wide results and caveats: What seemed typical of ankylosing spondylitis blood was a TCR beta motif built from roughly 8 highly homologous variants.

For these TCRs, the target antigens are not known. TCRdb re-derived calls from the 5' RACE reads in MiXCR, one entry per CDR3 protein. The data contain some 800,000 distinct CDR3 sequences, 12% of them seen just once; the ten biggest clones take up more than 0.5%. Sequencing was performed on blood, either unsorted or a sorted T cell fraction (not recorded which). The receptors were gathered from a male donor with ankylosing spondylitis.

The DNA for the CDR3 is TGTGCCAGCAGTTCCAGCCGATCGACGAGGGAGCAGTACTTC. Translation: CASSSSRSTREQYF. J is TRBJ2-7 and V is TRBV12-3 or TRBV12-4; no definite D call. CDR3 length: 14 amino acids. Trimming took 4 bases from V and 7 from J, leaving 17 bases between them.

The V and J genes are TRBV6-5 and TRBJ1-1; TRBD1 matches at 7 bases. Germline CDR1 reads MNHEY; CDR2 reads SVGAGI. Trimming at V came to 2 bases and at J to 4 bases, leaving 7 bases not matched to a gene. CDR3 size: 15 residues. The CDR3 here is CASSYHPRTGTEAFF. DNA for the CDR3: TGTGCCAGCAGTTACCACCCCCGGACAGGCACTGAAGCTTTCTTT.

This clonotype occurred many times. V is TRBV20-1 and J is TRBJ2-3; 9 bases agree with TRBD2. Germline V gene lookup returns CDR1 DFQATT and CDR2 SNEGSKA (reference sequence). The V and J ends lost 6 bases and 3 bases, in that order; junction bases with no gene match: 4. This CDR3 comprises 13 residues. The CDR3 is CSAQTSGTDTQYF. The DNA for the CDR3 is TGCAGTGCACAGACTAGCGGTACAGATACGCAGTATTTT.

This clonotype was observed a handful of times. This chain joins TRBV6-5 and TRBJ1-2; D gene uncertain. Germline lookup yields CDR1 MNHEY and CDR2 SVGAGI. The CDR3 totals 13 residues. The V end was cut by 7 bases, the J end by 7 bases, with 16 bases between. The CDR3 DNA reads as TGTGCCAGCATTTGGGCGGCCGGAACTGGCTACACCTTC. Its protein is CASIWAAGTGYTF.

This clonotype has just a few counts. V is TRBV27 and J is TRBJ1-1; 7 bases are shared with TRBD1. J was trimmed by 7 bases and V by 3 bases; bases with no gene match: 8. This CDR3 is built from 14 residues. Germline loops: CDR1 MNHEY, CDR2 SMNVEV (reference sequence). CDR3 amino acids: CASSFLDRMREAFF. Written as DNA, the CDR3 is TGTGCCAGCAGTTTCCTGGACAGGATGCGTGAAGCTTTCTTT.

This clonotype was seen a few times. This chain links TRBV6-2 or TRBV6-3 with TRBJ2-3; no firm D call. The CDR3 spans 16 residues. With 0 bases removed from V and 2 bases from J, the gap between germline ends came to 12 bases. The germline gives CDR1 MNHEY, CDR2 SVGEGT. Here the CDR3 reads CASSYSKKLITDTQYF. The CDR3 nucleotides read TGTGCCAGCAGTTACTCGAAAAAGTTAATCACAGATACGCAGTATTTT.

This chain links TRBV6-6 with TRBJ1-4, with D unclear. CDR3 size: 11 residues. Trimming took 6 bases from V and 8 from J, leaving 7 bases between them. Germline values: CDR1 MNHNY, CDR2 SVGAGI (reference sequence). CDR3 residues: CASSPEEKLFF. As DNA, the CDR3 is TGTGCCAGCAGCCCGGAGGAAAAACTGTTTTTT.

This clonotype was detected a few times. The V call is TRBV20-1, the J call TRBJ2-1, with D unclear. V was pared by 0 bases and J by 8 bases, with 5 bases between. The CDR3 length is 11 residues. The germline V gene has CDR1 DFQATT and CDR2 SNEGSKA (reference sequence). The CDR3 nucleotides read TGCAGTGCTAGAGATTTTTATGAGCAGTTCTTC. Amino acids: CSARDFYEQFF.

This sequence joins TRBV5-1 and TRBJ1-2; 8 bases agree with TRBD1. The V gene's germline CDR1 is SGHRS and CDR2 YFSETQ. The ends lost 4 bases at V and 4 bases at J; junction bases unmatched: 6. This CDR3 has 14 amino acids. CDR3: CASSTDRAAYGYTF. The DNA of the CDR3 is TGCGCCAGCAGCACGGACAGGGCGGCCTATGGCTACACCTTC.

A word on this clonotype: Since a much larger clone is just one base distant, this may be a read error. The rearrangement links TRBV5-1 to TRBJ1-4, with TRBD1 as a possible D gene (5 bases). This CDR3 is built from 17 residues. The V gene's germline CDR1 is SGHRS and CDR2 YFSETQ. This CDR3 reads CANSLGVEGSTNEKLFF. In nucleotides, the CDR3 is TGCGCCAACAGCTTGGGCGTCGAGGGGTCAACTAATGAAAAACTGTTTTTT.

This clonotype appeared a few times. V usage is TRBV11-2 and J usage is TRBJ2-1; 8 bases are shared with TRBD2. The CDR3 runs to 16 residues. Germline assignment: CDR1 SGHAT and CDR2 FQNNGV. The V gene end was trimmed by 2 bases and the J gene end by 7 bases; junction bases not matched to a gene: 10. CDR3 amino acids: CASSLTGTRFLNEQFF. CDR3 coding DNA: TGTGCCAGCAGCTTAACCGGGACTAGATTTTTAAATGAGCAGTTCTTC. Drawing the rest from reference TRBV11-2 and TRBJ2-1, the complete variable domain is EAGVAQSPRYKIIEKRQSVAFWCNPISGHATLYWYQQILGQGPKLLIQFQNNGVVDDSQLPKDRFSAERLKGVDSTLKIQPAKLEDSAVYLCASSLTGTRFLNEQFFGPGTRLTVL.

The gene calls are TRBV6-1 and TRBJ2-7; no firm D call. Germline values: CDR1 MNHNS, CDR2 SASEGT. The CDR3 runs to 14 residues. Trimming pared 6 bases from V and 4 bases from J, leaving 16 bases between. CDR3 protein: CASRRSTRPYEQYF. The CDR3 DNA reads TGTGCCAGCAGACGCTCGACTCGCCCGTACGAGCAGTACTTC.

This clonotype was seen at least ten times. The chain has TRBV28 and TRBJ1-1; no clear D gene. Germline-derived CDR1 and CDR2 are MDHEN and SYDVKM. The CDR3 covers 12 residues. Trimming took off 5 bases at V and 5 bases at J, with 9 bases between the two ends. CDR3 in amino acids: CASSPRLTEAFF. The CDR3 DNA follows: TGTGCCAGCAGTCCGCGCTTGACTGAAGCTTTCTTT. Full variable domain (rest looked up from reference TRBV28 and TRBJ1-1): DVKVTQSSRYLVKRTGEKVFLECVQDMDHENMFWYRQDPGLGLRLIYFSYDVKMKEKGDIPEGYSVSREKKERFSLILESASTNQTSMYLCASSPRLTEAFFGQGTRLTVV.